The clone carrying this T cell receptor (beta chain) was counted only a few times. Via MiXCR, TCRdb re-called the PCR reads, giving one row per CDR3 protein. The sample lists about 2,800 distinct CDR3 sequences; under 15% were seen once. This record belongs to a study of tumor-infiltrating lymphocytes in oesophageal squamous cell carcinoma. Trimming removed 0 bases from V and 13 bases from J, with 17 bases in between. CDR3 length: 15 amino acids. Germline CDR1 reads SGHKS; CDR2 reads YYEKEE (reference sequence). This TCR derives from a male donor with esophageal squamous cell carcinoma. Sequencing input: esophageal tumor tissue. The chain has TRBV5-5 and TRBJ1-6; D is ambiguous. The CDR3 here is CASSLEVGISGPLHF. For the CDR3, the DNA is TGTGCCAGCAGCTTGGAGGTAGGGATCTCGGGGCCCCTCCACTTT.